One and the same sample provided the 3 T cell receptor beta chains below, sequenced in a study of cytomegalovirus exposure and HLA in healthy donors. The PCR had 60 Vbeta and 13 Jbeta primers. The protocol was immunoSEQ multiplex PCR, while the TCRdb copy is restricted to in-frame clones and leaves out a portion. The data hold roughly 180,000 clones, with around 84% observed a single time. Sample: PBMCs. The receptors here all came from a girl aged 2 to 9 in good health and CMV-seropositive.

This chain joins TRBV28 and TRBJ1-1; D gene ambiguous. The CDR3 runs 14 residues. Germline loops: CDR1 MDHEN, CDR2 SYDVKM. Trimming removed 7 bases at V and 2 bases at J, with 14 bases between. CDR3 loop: CASNRKLLNTEAFF. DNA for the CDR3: TGTGCCAGCAATCGGAAACTACTAAACACTGAAGCTTTCTTT. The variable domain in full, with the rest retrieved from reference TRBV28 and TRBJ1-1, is DVKVTQSSRYLVKRTGEKVFLECVQDMDHENMFWYRQDPGLGLRLIYFSYDVKMKEKGDIPEGYSVSREKKERFSLILESASTNQTSMYLCASNRKLLNTEAFFGQGTRLTVV.

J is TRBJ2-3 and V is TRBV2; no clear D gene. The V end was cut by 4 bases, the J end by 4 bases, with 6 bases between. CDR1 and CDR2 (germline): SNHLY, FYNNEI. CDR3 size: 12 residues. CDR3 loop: CASSVSADTQYF. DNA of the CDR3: TGTGCCAGCAGTGTGTCCGCAGATACGCAGTATTTT.

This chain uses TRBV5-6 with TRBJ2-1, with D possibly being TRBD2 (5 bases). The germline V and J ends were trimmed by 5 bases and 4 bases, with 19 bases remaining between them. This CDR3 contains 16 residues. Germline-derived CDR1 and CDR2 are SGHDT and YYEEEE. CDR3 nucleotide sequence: TGTGCCAGCAGAACCTGGCCGGGGTCGGAGTACAATGAGCAGTTCTTC. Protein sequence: CASRTWPGSEYNEQFF. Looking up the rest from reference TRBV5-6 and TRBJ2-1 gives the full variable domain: DAGVTQSPTHLIKTRGQQVTLRCSPKSGHDTVSWYQQALGQGPQFIFQYYEEEERQRGNFPDRFSGHQFPNYSSELNVNALLLGDSALYLCASRTWPGSEYNEQFFGPGTRLTVL.